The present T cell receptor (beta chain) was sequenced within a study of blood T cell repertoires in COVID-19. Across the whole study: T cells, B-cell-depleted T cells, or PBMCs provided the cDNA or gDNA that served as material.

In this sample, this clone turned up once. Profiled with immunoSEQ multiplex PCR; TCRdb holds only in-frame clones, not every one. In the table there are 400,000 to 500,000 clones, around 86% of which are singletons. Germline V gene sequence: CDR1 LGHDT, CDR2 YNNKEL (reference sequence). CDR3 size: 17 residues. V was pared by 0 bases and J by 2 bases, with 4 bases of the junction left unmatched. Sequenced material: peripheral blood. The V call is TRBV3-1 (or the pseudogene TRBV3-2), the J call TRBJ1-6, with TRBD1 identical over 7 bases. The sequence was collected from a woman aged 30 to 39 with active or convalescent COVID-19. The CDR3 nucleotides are TGTGCCAGCAGCCAAGACACAGGGGTCCCCTATAATTCACCCCTCCACTTT. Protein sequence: CASSQDTGVPYNSPLHF.